The 32 T cell receptor beta chains below all came from one sample that was sequenced in a study of Graves' ophthalmopathy and Graves' hyperthyroidism. Using RNA transcripts, the TCR beta CDR3 regions were amplified. An initial RT-PCR round employing HTBI primers preceded a second-round multiplex PCR. One entry per CDR3 protein, called by TCRdb with MiXCR from the multiplex PCR reads. Of hundreds of thousands of distinct CDR3 sequences listed, about 20% are singletons. The sequenced sample consisted of peripheral blood. These receptors all stem from a woman in her late teens or twenties with stable Graves' hyperthyroidism. Some clones in this sample may be carry-over from other donors' samples.

The rearrangement joins TRBV15 to TRBJ1-2; unclear D gene. This CDR3 has 16 amino acids. V was trimmed by 0 bases and J by 3 bases, leaving 14 bases between them. Germline V gene sequence: CDR1 LNHNV, CDR2 YYDKDF (reference sequence). The CDR3 spells CATSRDRGGSHYGYTF. CDR3 DNA sequence: TGTGCCACCAGCAGAGATCGTGGTGGGTCCCACTATGGCTACACCTTC.

The J gene is TRBJ2-7, the V gene TRBV13, with TRBD1 as a possible D gene (7 bases). From germline, CDR1 is PRHDT and CDR2 FYEKMQ (reference sequence). With 3 bases removed from V and 0 bases from J, the gap between germline ends came to 12 bases. This CDR3 comprises 15 residues. Here the CDR3 reads CASSFGQGGSYEQYF. The CDR3 DNA reads TGTGCCAGCAGCTTTGGGCAGGGGGGCTCCTACGAGCAGTACTTC.

This clonotype was detected many times. The genes are TRBV6-4 and TRBJ1-2; D may be TRBD1 (5 bases). The CDR3 runs to 13 residues. Between the trimmed V and J ends, which lost 3 bases and 4 bases, there was a span of 9 bases. Germline assignment: CDR1 MRHNA and CDR2 SNTAGT. The CDR3 DNA follows: TGTGCCAGCAGTGAACAGGAGGGCTATGGCTACACCTTC. As protein: CASSEQEGYGYTF.

This clonotype showed up just once. V gene TRBV6-1 combines with J gene TRBJ1-6; D is unclear. CDR1 is MNHNS and CDR2 is SASEGT in the germline V gene. The CDR3 runs 16 residues. Trimming stripped 7 bases from V and 0 bases from J, with 13 bases between. CDR3 coding DNA: TGTGCCAGCACGGATACTCCCAGCTCCTATAATTCACCCCTCCACTTT. It is translated as CASTDTPSSYNSPLHF.

The chain has TRBV24-1 and TRBJ1-5, with 9 bases lining up with TRBD1. V gave up 3 bases and J gave up 7 bases; unmatched junction bases: 6. CDR1 is KGHDR, CDR2 SFDVKD, per germline. CDR3 size: 15 residues. The CDR3 DNA follows: TGTGCCACCAGTGATGGAACAGGGGGCTGGCAGCCCCAGCATTTT. Residues: CATSDGTGGWQPQHF.

This clonotype was found a few times. The gene calls are TRBV18 and TRBJ1-3; D remains ambiguous. CDR1 is KGHSH, CDR2 LQKENI, per germline. V was pared by 0 bases and J by 4 bases, with 13 bases between. CDR3 length: 16 residues. CDR3 loop: CASSPPGLGSGNTIYF. The CDR3 DNA follows: TGTGCCAGCTCACCACCTGGGCTGGGATCGGGAAACACCATATATTTT. The full variable domain, in which reference TRBV18 and TRBJ1-3 provide the parts outside the CDR3, is NAGVMQNPRHLVRRRGQEARLRCSPMKGHSHVYWYRQLPEEGLKFMVYLQKENIIDESGMPKERFSAEFPKEGPSILRIQQVVRGDSAAYFCASSPPGLGSGNTIYFGEGSWLTVV.

This clonotype was seen many times. The rearrangement links TRBV20-1 to TRBJ2-7; 7 bases are a match to TRBD2. In germline, CDR1 is DFQATT, CDR2 SNEGSKA (reference sequence). With V trimmed by 6 bases and J by 6 bases, 14 bases remained unmatched. The CDR3 loop spans 14 amino acids. The CDR3 is CSAGSGTRGAEQYF. CDR3 bases: TGCAGTGCCGGAAGCGGGACCCGAGGAGCCGAGCAGTACTTC.

This clonotype was seen a handful of times. V gene TRBV6-2 or TRBV6-3 combines with J gene TRBJ2-2; D uncertain. The V gene's germline CDR1 is MNHEY and CDR2 SVGEGT. The CDR3 is 13 residues long. Trimming removed 2 bases at V and 7 bases at J, with 8 bases between. The CDR3 nucleotides are TGTGCCAGCAGTTACCCCTTGGGCGGGGAGCTGTTTTTT. This sequence encodes CASSYPLGGELFF.

At least ten counts were recorded for this clonotype. This chain links TRBV28 with TRBJ1-1, with 12 positions matching TRBD1. V was pared by 10 bases and J by 5 bases, with 11 bases of the junction left unmatched. The CDR3 covers 15 residues. Germline lookup yields CDR1 MDHEN and CDR2 SYDVKM. The CDR3 region has the DNA TGTGCCACCACCGGGACAGGGGGCGCGGGAACTGAAGCTTTCTTT. It codes for CATTGTGGAGTEAFF. Using reference TRBV28 and TRBJ1-1 for the parts outside the CDR3, the full variable domain is DVKVTQSSRYLVKRTGEKVFLECVQDMDHENMFWYRQDPGLGLRLIYFSYDVKMKEKGDIPEGYSVSREKKERFSLILESASTNQTSMYLCATTGTGGAGTEAFFGQGTRLTVV.

In this sample, this clonotype turned up a few times. CDR3 sequence reads: CASSYVGGEGYTF. CDR3 nucleotide sequence: TGTGCCAGCAGTTATGTGGGGGGAGAGGGCTACACCTTC. The chain combines TRBV12-3 or TRBV12-4 with TRBJ1-2; a possible D gene is TRBD1 (5 bases). This CDR3 has 13 residues. Trimming cost V 4 bases and J 8 bases, with 14 bases left between them.

On this clonotype: A read error is possible here, since a much larger clone lies one base away. This chain connects TRBV18 to TRBJ1-2; D unclear. Germline loops: CDR1 KGHSH, CDR2 LQKENI. The CDR3 consists of 15 residues. CDR3 DNA sequence: TGTGCCAGCTCACCCTCACCCGGCAGCAACTATGGCTACGCCTTC. As protein: CASSPSPGSNYGYAF. Supplemented by reference TRBV18 and TRBJ1-2, the full variable domain reads NAGVMQNPRHLVRRRGQEARLRCSPMKGHSHVYWYRQLPEEGLKFMVYLQKENIIDESGMPKERFSAEFPKEGPSILRIQQVVRGDSAAYFCASSPSPGSNYGYAFGSGTRLTVV.

This clonotype was observed a handful of times. The chain joins TRBV20-1 to TRBJ2-7; 7 nucleotides line up with TRBD1. The junction had 3 bases not matched to a gene; V was cut back by 5 bases and J by 2 bases. From germline, CDR1 is DFQATT and CDR2 SNEGSKA (reference sequence). This CDR3 has 12 residues. In DNA, the CDR3 is TGCAGTGCTGACGGGACAGCCTACGAGCAGTACTTC. Its translation: CSADGTAYEQYF.

In nucleotides, the CDR3 is TGTGCCAGCAGATTGAAAAACACTGAAGCTTTCTTT. Amino acids: CASRLKNTEAFF. The rearrangement uses TRBV5-6 and TRBJ1-1, with D unclear. V lost 5 bases to trimming and J lost 2 bases, with 7 bases between them. In germline, CDR1 is SGHDT, CDR2 YYEEEE. The CDR3 covers 12 residues. The full variable domain, with the rest looked up from reference TRBV5-6 and TRBJ1-1, is DAGVTQSPTHLIKTRGQQVTLRCSPKSGHDTVSWYQQALGQGPQFIFQYYEEEERQRGNFPDRFSGHQFPNYSSELNVNALLLGDSALYLCASRLKNTEAFFGQGTRLTVV.

The chain uses TRBV27 and TRBJ2-2, with 10 nucleotides matching TRBD2. CDR3 length: 17 amino acids. Trimming removed 6 bases from V and 5 bases from J; junction bases left unmatched: 12. The germline gives CDR1 MNHEY, CDR2 SMNVEV (reference sequence). The DNA of the CDR3 is TGTGCCAGCAGCCGAGGACTAGCGGTCAGGACGACCGGGGAGCTGTTTTTT. Translating gives CASSRGLAVRTTGELFF.

The chain joins TRBV2 to TRBJ2-7, with D tentatively TRBD1 or TRBD2 (5 bases each). This CDR3 is 14 amino acids long. Per the germline V gene, CDR1 is SNHLY and CDR2 is FYNNEI. The germline V and J ends were trimmed by 1 base and 2 bases, with 9 bases remaining between them. The CDR3 region has the DNA TGTGCCAGCAGTGAAGGGGGGTACACCTACGAGCAGTACTTC. It encodes CASSEGGYTYEQYF.

The chain carries TRBV28 and TRBJ1-2; 12 bases line up with TRBD1. Germline V CDR1 and CDR2: MDHEN, SYDVKM. The ends lost 5 bases at V and 4 bases at J; junction bases unmatched: 5. CDR3 length: 15 amino acids. The DNA for the CDR3 is TGTGCCAGCAGTACCGGGACAGGGGGCATCTATGGCTACACCTTC. Amino acids: CASSTGTGGIYGYTF.

Here the CDR3 DNA reads TGTGCCAGCAGCCATCGACGACTCCTCTCCACTGAAGCTTTCTTT. Residues: CASSHRRLLSTEAFF. The chain links TRBV7-8 to TRBJ1-1; D is uncertain. CDR3 length: 15 residues. Trimming pared 5 bases from V and 4 bases from J, leaving 17 bases between. Per germline, CDR1 SGHVS and CDR2 FQNEAQ.

This clonotype has at least ten counts. V and J are TRBV12-3 or TRBV12-4 and TRBJ2-7, with 7 positions matching TRBD2. V lost 3 bases and J lost 6; bases outside the gene matches: 8. CDR3 length equals 14 residues. The CDR3 DNA reads TGTGCCAGCAGTTTTGGGGGGGTCGGGGGCGAGCAGTACTTC. Its translation: CASSFGGVGGEQYF.

The sample holds many counts of this clonotype. The V and J genes are TRBV2 and TRBJ2-2; D is unclear. V lost 3 bases to trimming and J lost 5 bases, with 4 bases between them. Per germline, CDR1 SNHLY and CDR2 FYNNEI. The CDR3 covers 12 residues. The DNA for the CDR3 is TGTGCCAGCAGTGATCGTACCGGGGAGCTGTTTTTT. It is translated as CASSDRTGELFF.

This clonotype showed up many times. V is TRBV11-1 and J is TRBJ2-7; D uncertain. This CDR3 is built from 13 residues. V lost 3 bases to trimming and J lost 7 bases, with 13 bases between them. CDR1 and CDR2 (germline): SGHAT, FQDESV (reference sequence). The DNA of the CDR3 is TGTGCCAGCAGCTTCGTTGAAAATGGAGAGCAGTACTTC. It specifies CASSFVENGEQYF.

The sample holds many counts of this clonotype. This chain connects TRBV28 to TRBJ2-7; D is unresolved. Germline V CDR1 and CDR2: MDHEN, SYDVKM. V lost 7 bases to trimming and J lost 5 bases, with 15 bases between them. The CDR3 contains 13 residues. CDR3 nucleotide sequence: TGTGCCAGCACCGGTGGGTTTGGTGACGAGCAGTACTTC. Translating it yields CASTGGFGDEQYF.

This clonotype was detected a few times. This chain joins TRBV12-3 or TRBV12-4 and TRBJ1-1, with D hard to call. The CDR3 runs to 14 residues. The V end lost 8 bases, the J end lost 0 bases, and 13 bases lay between the germline ends. CDR3 residues: CASSWGIMNTEAFF. The CDR3 nucleotides read TGTGCCAGCTCCTGGGGTATAATGAACACTGAAGCTTTCTTT.

This clonotype showed up many times. The V gene is TRBV2, the J gene TRBJ1-1; no clear D. The CDR3 consists of 13 residues. Germline assignment: CDR1 SNHLY and CDR2 FYNNEI. V was trimmed by 5 bases and J by 1 base, leaving 8 bases between them. The CDR3 spells CASSRESNTEAFF. In nucleotides, the CDR3 is TGTGCCAGCAGTAGGGAATCGAACACTGAAGCTTTCTTT.

This clonotype was seen repeatedly, ten times or more. The chain joins TRBV14 to TRBJ1-5; D remains ambiguous. CDR1 is SGHDN, CDR2 FVKESK, per germline. With 5 bases removed from V and 2 bases from J, the gap between germline ends came to 10 bases. CDR3 size: 14 residues. The CDR3 is CASSRAMRNQPQHF. In DNA, the CDR3 is TGTGCCAGCAGCAGGGCTATGCGCAATCAGCCCCAGCATTTT.

The chain joins TRBV4-1 to TRBJ2-2, with a tentative D call TRBD2 (6 bases). The V gene's germline CDR1 is MGHRA and CDR2 YSYEKL. Deletions cut 4 bases from V and 5 bases from J, with 14 bases between. CDR3 length: 15 amino acids. For the CDR3, the DNA is TGCGCCAGCAGCCGTCGGGGCGGGGAGACCGGGGAGCTGTTTTTT. It encodes CASSRRGGETGELFF.

Only a few counts were recorded for this clonotype. The chain joins TRBV11-2 to TRBJ2-7, with 9 bases lining up with TRBD1. Trimming took 4 bases from V and 6 from J; bases not matched to a gene: 7. The CDR3 extends over 14 amino acids. In germline, CDR1 is SGHAT, CDR2 FQNNGV. CDR3 loop: CASSSGTGFFEQYF. The DNA for the CDR3 is TGTGCCAGCAGCTCCGGGACAGGGTTTTTCGAGCAGTACTTC.

The J gene is TRBJ2-7, the V gene TRBV3-1, with 8 bases aligning to TRBD2. The CDR3 has 15 amino acids. V was pared by 1 base and J by 3 bases, with 5 bases of the junction left unmatched. CDR1 is LGHDT, CDR2 YNNKEL, per germline (reference sequence). The DNA of the CDR3 is TGTGCCAGCAGCCAAGGTGTTAGCGGGGTCTACGAGCAGTACTTC. Translated: CASSQGVSGVYEQYF.

This clonotype was counted a single time. This sequence may be a read error, since a much larger clone differs from it by one base. The chain couples TRBV2 to TRBJ2-7; TRBD2 agrees at 8 bases. Germline-derived CDR1 and CDR2 are SNHLY and FYNNEI. V was pared by 6 bases and J by 6 bases, with 10 bases of the junction left unmatched. This CDR3 is built from 14 residues. CDR3 protein: CASSYSGIGCEQYF. The DNA of the CDR3 is TGTGCCAGCAGCTATAGCGGGATAGGGTGCGAGCAGTACTTC.

As regards this clonotype: Germline is not matched at one junction end, which may reflect a read error. The chain is built from TRBV2 and TRBJ1-2; possibly TRBD1 for D (5 bases). The germline V gene encodes CDR1 SNHLY and CDR2 FYNNEI. The CDR3 is made up of 13 amino acids. CDR3 DNA sequence: TGTGCCAGCAGTGAAATCGGGGGGTATGGCTGCACCTTC. Its translation: CASSEIGGYGCTF.

This clonotype was counted at least ten times. The rearrangement links TRBV30 to TRBJ1-1, with D unclear. Trimming removed 1 base at V and 1 base at J, with 7 bases between. The germline V gene has CDR1 GTSNPN and CDR2 SVGIG (reference sequence). The CDR3 runs 13 residues. The CDR3 here is CAWSAIGNTEAFF. CDR3 coding DNA: TGTGCCTGGAGTGCCATCGGGAACACTGAAGCTTTCTTT.

The J gene is TRBJ2-7, the V gene TRBV6-1, with 10 bases fitting TRBD1. This CDR3 spans 16 amino acids. V was pared by 0 bases and J by 3 bases, with 5 bases of the junction left unmatched. Germline CDR1 is MNHNS and CDR2 is SASEGT. CDR3 coding DNA: TGTGCCAGCAGTGAAGCCGGACAGGGGGGCTTCTACGAGCAGTACTTC. Protein: CASSEAGQGGFYEQYF.

V is TRBV6-2 or TRBV6-3 and J is TRBJ1-1; D is unresolved. Germline V gene data show CDR1 as MNHEY and CDR2 as SVGEGT. Between the trimmed V and J ends, which lost 0 bases and 4 bases, there was a span of 6 bases. This CDR3 is built from 13 residues. The CDR3 DNA reads TGTGCCAGCAGTTACTCCCCATCCACTGAAGCTTTCTTT. Translating it yields CASSYSPSTEAFF.